Presented here are 21 T cell receptor beta chains from one specimen sequenced in a study of cytomegalovirus exposure and HLA in healthy donors. The repertoire was sequenced with immunoSEQ multiplex PCR; TCRdb's copy has only in-frame clones and lacks some. The repertoire holds some 170,000 clones, roughly nine tenths seen once, with about 5.8% in the top ten. The sequenced material came from PBMCs. Source of these receptors: a woman in her twenties or thirties in good health and CMV-seronegative.

This clone showed up just a few times. The chain couples TRBV4-3 to TRBJ1-4, with D perhaps TRBD1 (6 bases). Trimming left V 4 bases short and J 7 bases short, with 16 bases between. CDR1 and CDR2 from the germline V gene are LGHNA and YSLEER. CDR3 length: 15 residues. CDR3 DNA: TGCGCCAGCAGCCCCAAGGGGGGGCGCGGTGAAAAACTGTTTTTT. Translating it yields CASSPKGGRGEKLFF.

This clone was seen only once. The chain uses TRBV13 and TRBJ2-3; D gene ambiguous. The CDR3 extends over 17 amino acids. From germline, CDR1 is PRHDT and CDR2 FYEKMQ (reference sequence). V lost 2 bases, J lost 0 bases, and 15 bases lay in between. This CDR3 is CASSLFGEVDSTDTQYF. The CDR3 region has the DNA TGTGCCAGCAGCTTATTTGGAGAGGTAGACAGCACAGATACGCAGTATTTT.

This rearrangement joins TRBV19 to TRBJ2-7; D is unclear. Germline V lookup: CDR1 LNHDA, CDR2 SQIVND (reference sequence). The CDR3 has 12 amino acids. V was trimmed by 4 bases and J by 9 bases, leaving 13 bases between them. CDR3 nucleotide sequence: TGTGCCAGTAGTACACAGAGATCCGGGCAGTACTTC. It translates to CASSTQRSGQYF.

The chain combines TRBV27 with TRBJ1-2; TRBD1 matches 11 bases. The CDR3 is 14 residues long. V lost 3 bases, J lost 7 bases, and 4 bases stayed unmatched. The germline V gene has CDR1 MNHEY and CDR2 SMNVEV (reference sequence). The CDR3 loop is CASSFSGQGGGYTF. The CDR3 nucleotides read TGTGCCAGCAGTTTCTCGGGACAGGGGGGTGGCTACACCTTC.

The chain combines TRBV29-1 with TRBJ2-7, with 10 bases fitting TRBD1. Germline lookup yields CDR1 SQVTM and CDR2 ANQGSEA. Germline trimming cut 7 bases from V and 5 bases from J; bases unmatched to any gene: 5. The CDR3 length is 12 residues. DNA for the CDR3: TGCAGCGCTCGACAGGGGGCCAACGAGCAGTACTTC. Residues: CSARQGANEQYF.

The chain has TRBV5-6 and TRBJ1-1; D gene uncertain. Germline CDR1 SGHDT, CDR2 YYEEEE. V was shortened by 0 bases and J by 1 base, with 13 bases between the two germline ends. The CDR3 has 16 residues. The CDR3, as DNA: TGTGCCAGCAGCTTGGCCGGACTTGGGGAGAACACTGAAGCTTTCTTT. Translation gives CASSLAGLGENTEAFF.

The chain combines TRBV7-2 with TRBJ1-1; D perhaps matches TRBD1 (6 bases). This CDR3 spans 13 amino acids. V lost 1 base to trimming and J lost 5 bases, with 8 bases between them. CDR1 and CDR2 (germline): SGHTA, FQGNSA. The CDR3 coding sequence is TGTGCCAGCAGCTTAGGTACAGGGACTGAAGCTTTCTTT. It encodes CASSLGTGTEAFF.

V is TRBV6-1 and J is TRBJ2-3; TRBD2 matches 8 bases. The trim removed 6 bases at V and 4 bases at J, leaving 12 bases unmatched. The CDR3 runs to 16 residues. The germline gives CDR1 MNHNS, CDR2 SASEGT. The CDR3 bases are TGTGCCAGCAGAGAAAAGCGGGAGACGATTGCAGATACGCAGTATTTT. This codes for CASREKRETIADTQYF.

This clone was recorded a few times. V and J are TRBV19 and TRBJ1-2, with TRBD1 as a possible D gene (6 bases). CDR1 is LNHDA and CDR2 is SQIVND in the germline V gene (reference sequence). CDR3 length: 14 amino acids. V lost 3 bases and J lost 5, with 13 bases in between. The CDR3 region is CASSIRGAWYGYTF. As DNA, the CDR3 is TGTGCCAGTAGTATTAGGGGGGCCTGGTATGGCTACACCTTC.

CDR3 nucleotides: TGTGCCAGCAGCTTAGGACTCGGACTAGCGGGAGACTACGAGCAGTACTTC. Amino acid sequence: CASSLGLGLAGDYEQYF. The V and J genes are TRBV7-9 and TRBJ2-7; TRBD2 matches at 13 bases. V was pared by 1 base and J by 3 bases, with 6 bases of the junction left unmatched. This CDR3 contains 17 residues. Germline CDR1 SEHNR, CDR2 FQNEAQ (reference sequence).

J is TRBJ2-7 and V is TRBV23-1, with 13 bases lining up with TRBD2. TRBV23-1 is an ORF, with its function uncertain. The CDR3 is 16 amino acids. After removal of 4 bases from V and 5 bases from J, the junction contained 8 bases not matched to a gene. CDR3 region: CASSRNGLAGVNEQYF. The CDR3 DNA follows: TGCGCCAGCAGTCGGAATGGACTAGCGGGAGTAAACGAGCAGTACTTC.

This chain connects TRBV27 to TRBJ2-7; 9 bases are shared with TRBD2. This CDR3 comprises 16 residues. V was clipped by 4 bases and J by 3 bases; unmatched bases: 10. Germline CDR1 is MNHEY and CDR2 is SMNVEV (reference sequence). The CDR3 DNA reads TGTGCCAGCAGTTCCGACGAGCTAGCGGGGAACTACGAGCAGTACTTC. Its translation: CASSSDELAGNYEQYF.

The chain links TRBV7-6 to TRBJ2-1; D remains unclear. Between the trimmed V and J ends, which lost 1 base and 4 bases, there was a span of 5 bases. This CDR3 is 13 amino acids long. Germline CDR1 is SGHVS and CDR2 is FNYEAQ. In DNA, the CDR3 is TGTGCCAGCAGCTTAGAGGATTACAATGAGCAGTTCTTC. The encoded protein is CASSLEDYNEQFF.

This clone appeared a single time. V gene TRBV4-1 combines with J gene TRBJ2-5; D is undetermined. With 0 bases removed from V and 1 base from J, the gap between germline ends came to 9 bases. Germline lookup yields CDR1 MGHRA and CDR2 YSYEKL. The CDR3 extends over 15 amino acids. CDR3 nucleotides: TGCGCCAGCAGCCAAGAAGGACGTCCCCAAGAGACCCAGTACTTC. Amino acid sequence: CASSQEGRPQETQYF.

This chain connects TRBV11-1 to TRBJ1-1, with TRBD1 matching over 8 bases. From germline, CDR1 is SGHAT and CDR2 FQDESV (reference sequence). There are 15 residues in the CDR3. Trimming cost V 5 bases and J 2 bases; bases outside gene matches: 7. The CDR3 spells CASSGRTGTNTEAFF. The CDR3 coding sequence is TGTGCCAGCAGCGGACGGACAGGGACCAACACTGAAGCTTTCTTT.

The chain combines TRBV18 with TRBJ1-2, with 8 bases that match TRBD1. Per germline, CDR1 KGHSH and CDR2 LQKENI. CDR3 length: 15 residues. V was clipped by 6 bases and J by 1 base; unmatched bases: 7. CDR3 nucleotides: TGTGCCAGCTCCCAAACCGGACAGGGTAACTATGGCTACACCTTC. Protein product: CASSQTGQGNYGYTF. The full variable domain, its missing parts supplied by reference TRBV18 and TRBJ1-2, is NAGVMQNPRHLVRRRGQEARLRCSPMKGHSHVYWYRQLPEEGLKFMVYLQKENIIDESGMPKERFSAEFPKEGPSILRIQQVVRGDSAAYFCASSQTGQGNYGYTFGSGTRLTVV.

V usage is TRBV11-3 and J usage is TRBJ2-1; 12 bases fit TRBD1. The CDR3 has 17 amino acids. J gave up 9 bases and V 0 bases, and 9 bases lay outside the gene matches. Germline V gene lookup returns CDR1 SGHNT and CDR2 YENEEA. The CDR3 sequence: CASSLDRAGTGGVEQFF. CDR3 bases: TGTGCCAGCAGCTTAGATCGGGCGGGGACAGGGGGCGTTGAGCAGTTCTTC.

In its sample, this clone was seen a few times. The rearrangement links TRBV5-6 to TRBJ2-7, with D uncertain. This CDR3 has 14 amino acids. Germline CDR1 SGHDT, CDR2 YYEEEE. The ends were cut back, 0 bases at V and 6 bases at J, with 13 bases in the middle. The CDR3 nucleotides are TGTGCCAGCAGCTTGGTTCAGAGTACGGGCGAGCAGTACTTC. Translation gives CASSLVQSTGEQYF. Full variable domain (rest looked up from reference TRBV5-6 and TRBJ2-7): DAGVTQSPTHLIKTRGQQVTLRCSPKSGHDTVSWYQQALGQGPQFIFQYYEEEERQRGNFPDRFSGHQFPNYSSELNVNALLLGDSALYLCASSLVQSTGEQYFGPGTRLTVT.

This chain uses TRBV27 with TRBJ2-5; a possible D gene is TRBD2 (6 bases). The CDR3 is 15 amino acids. CDR1 MNHEY and CDR2 SMNVEV come from the germline V gene (reference sequence). Trimming pared 2 bases from V and 0 bases from J, leaving 10 bases between. CDR3 DNA sequence: TGTGCCAGCAGTTTAAGCGGGTCGTACCAAGAGACCCAGTACTTC. This codes for CASSLSGSYQETQYF.

The chain employs TRBV5-1 and TRBJ1-2, with unresolved D. V was cut by 4 bases and J by 4 bases, with 20 bases left in between. There are 16 residues in the CDR3. Germline CDR1 is SGHRS and CDR2 is YFSETQ. DNA of the CDR3: TGCGCCAGCAGCCGAGATCAATACAGAGCCACCTATGGCTACACCTTC. Translated, it gives CASSRDQYRATYGYTF. The complete variable domain, with remaining parts taken from reference TRBV5-1 and TRBJ1-2, reads KAGVTQTPRYLIKTRGQQVTLSCSPISGHRSVSWYQQTPGQGLQFLFEYFSETQRNKGNFPGRFSGRQFSNSRSEMNVSTLELGDSALYLCASSRDQYRATYGYTFGSGTRLTVV.

The chain has TRBV6-5 and TRBJ1-1; D not resolved. The V end was cut by 2 bases, the J end by 4 bases, with 11 bases between. Per the germline V gene, CDR1 is MNHEY and CDR2 is SVGAGI. The CDR3 contains 14 residues. The CDR3 protein is CASSYASAGTEAFF. Written as DNA, the CDR3 is TGTGCCAGCAGTTACGCGTCGGCAGGCACTGAAGCTTTCTTT.